This T cell receptor (beta chain) was observed in a study of CD8+CD57+ T cells in acquired aplastic anemia. This clonotype was observed at least ten times. Individuals selected for sequencing had exhibited CD8+CD57+ cell expansion on flow cytometry. Germline lookup yields CDR1 MNHNS and CDR2 SASEGT. Trimming removed 5 bases from V and 0 bases from J, with 16 bases in between. CDR3 length equals 17 residues. The use of genomic DNA as template underpinned the TCR beta VDJ and CDR3 profiling. TCRdb independently ran MiXCR on the reads; one entry per CDR3 protein. Here the sample spans under 200,000 distinct CDR3 sequences, about half being singletons.

Source material: sorted CD4+, CD8+, or CD8+CD57+ T cells (not recorded which) from PBMCs. This sequence joins TRBV6-1 and TRBJ1-4, with TRBD1 as a possible D gene (6 bases). The TCR sequence derives from a human donor with aplastic anemia. The CDR3, as DNA: TGTGCCAGCAGTAAATCCCACAGGGTCCCAACTAATGAAAAACTGTTTTTT. This translates into CASSKSHRVPTNEKLFF.